These T cell receptor beta chains were read from a single sample in a study of blood T cells in healthy people across ages. Using its own MiXCR run on the 5' RACE reads, TCRdb lists one record per CDR3 protein. Of 1.5 million to 2 million distinct CDR3 sequences in the sample, approximately 30% were seen once. The sample consisted of blood. The receptors derive from a woman aged 25 to 39 in good health. CDR3s include the opening cysteine and the closing phenylalanine or tryptophan. The D gene is left open where the match is weak. Size tells how often a clone was seen (once, few, many) or the class of an expanded clone, and some rows leave it out.

>TRBJ2-3|TRBV20-1|NA|TRBD2
CSALSGRFVTDTQYF
TGCAGTGCTCTCAGCGGGAGGTTTGTCACAGATACGCAGTATTTT
>TRBJ2-4|TRBV18|NA|NA
CASSAVGSENIQYF
TGTGCCAGCTCGGCAGTGGGTAGCGAGAACATTCAGTACTTC
>TRBJ1-2|TRBV7-2|few|TRBD1
CASSIGTGANYGYTF
TGTGCCAGCAGCATTGGGACAGGGGCTAACTATGGCTACACCTTC
>TRBJ1-2|TRBV4-1|few|TRBD1
CASSRGQGGGYGYTF
TGCGCCAGCAGCCGGGGACAGGGCGGGGGCTATGGCTACACCTTC
>TRBJ2-2|TRBV7-7|NA|NA
CASSPTRGYGELFF
TGTGCCAGCAGCCCGACGAGGGGCTACGGGGAGCTGTTTTTT
>TRBJ2-7|TRBV3-1|NA|TRBD1
CASSQDTADRGSEQYF
TGTGCCAGCAGTCAAGATACGGCGGACAGGGGGAGCGAGCAGTACTTC
>TRBJ2-3|TRBV10-3|NA|NA
CAISEIRLGGDTQYF
TGTGCCATCAGTGAGATCAGGCTAGGAGGAGATACGCAGTATTTT
>TRBJ1-5|TRBV12-5|NA|NA
CASGFTAGGVQGKSNQPQHF
TGTGCTAGTGGTTTCACTGCCGGGGGAGTGCAGGGGAAGAGCAATCAGCCCCAGCATTTT
>TRBJ2-7|TRBV12-3/TRBV12-4|few|NA
CASSLAGALNEQYF
TGTGCCAGCAGTTTAGCGGGAGCGCTCAACGAGCAGTACTTC
>TRBJ1-2|TRBV7-2|NA|NA
CASSYGGEDGHTF
TGTGCCAGCAGTTACGGAGGAGAGGATGGCCACACCTTC
>TRBJ2-5|TRBV7-2|few|TRBD1
CASSLLRATGGQYF
TGTGCCAGCAGCCTCCTTCGGGCAACAGGGGGCCAGTACTTC
>TRBJ2-3|TRBV9|few|NA
CASSVDEVTDTQYF
TGTGCCAGCAGCGTAGATGAGGTAACAGATACGCAGTATTTT
>TRBJ1-4|TRBV28|few|TRBD1
CASSVYRGLGEKLFF
TGTGCCAGCAGTGTCTACAGGGGGCTTGGGGAAAAACTGTTTTTT
>TRBJ2-3|TRBV11-2|NA|TRBD2
CASSLAGLASDAQYF
TGTGCCAGCAGCTTAGCTGGACTAGCATCAGATGCGCAGTATTTT
>TRBJ1-5|TRBV24-1|few|TRBD1
CATSDGTGNNQPQHF
TGTGCCACCAGTGACGGGACAGGGAACAATCAGCCCCAGCATTTT
>TRBJ1-5|TRBV20-1|NA|TRBD1
CSARTGAPSNQPQHF
TGCAGTGCTAGAACAGGGGCCCCTAGCAATCAGCCCCAGCATTTT
>TRBJ2-3|TRBV29-1|NA|TRBD2
CSVDTSGTIGTQYF
TGCAGCGTTGATACTAGCGGGACAATCGGTACGCAGTATTTT
>TRBJ2-1|TRBV7-7|few|NA
CASSLESASNEQFF
TGTGCCAGCAGCTTAGAGTCGGCCAGCAATGAGCAGTTCTTC
>TRBJ2-3|TRBV20-1|NA|NA
CSARDPGHSTDTQYF
TGCAGTGCTAGAGATCCAGGCCACAGCACAGATACGCAGTATTTT
>TRBJ2-7|TRBV5-8|few|TRBD2
CASSKIAGGSYEQYF
TGTGCCAGCAGCAAGATAGCGGGAGGGAGCTACGAGCAGTACTTC
>TRBJ2-1|TRBV10-3|many|TRBD1
CAISEGDRVNEQFF
TGTGCCATCAGTGAAGGAGACAGGGTTAATGAGCAGTTCTTC
>TRBJ1-6|TRBV12-3/TRBV12-4|few|NA
CASTKGQLPLHF
TGTGCCAGCACCAAAGGGCAATTACCCCTCCACTTT
>TRBJ2-3|TRBV18|few|TRBD2
CASSPFGRESADTQYF
TGTGCCAGCTCACCATTTGGGCGGGAGTCTGCAGATACGCAGTATTTT
>TRBJ1-5|TRBV12-3/TRBV12-4|few|NA
CACIAGRNQPQHF
TGTGCCTGCATCGCGGGTAGGAATCAGCCCCAGCATTTT
>TRBJ2-3|TRBV5-1|many|NA
CASSSEITDTQYF
TGCGCCAGCAGCTCAGAGATCACAGATACGCAGTATTTT
>TRBJ1-2|TRBV6-5|few|TRBD1
CAGSYRQGGNYGYTF
TGTGCCGGCAGTTACAGGCAGGGGGGGAACTATGGCTACACCTTC
>TRBJ2-7|TRBV29-1|NA|NA
CSASGLLSGYEQYF
TGCAGCGCTTCTGGACTTCTCAGCGGCTACGAGCAGTACTTC
>TRBJ2-2|TRBV5-1|NA|NA
CASSQGGSNTGERFF
TGCGCCAGCAGTCAAGGGGGTTCCAACACCGGGGAGCGGTTTTTT
>TRBJ2-7|TRBV7-9|NA|NA
CASRPQVPYEQYF
TGTGCCAGCAGGCCACAGGTCCCCTACGAGCAGTACTTC
>TRBJ2-1|TRBV20-1|NA|NA
CSASYGLQTYNEQFF
TGCAGTGCTAGTTACGGACTACAGACTTACAATGAGCAGTTCTTC
>TRBJ1-2|TRBV20-1|NA|TRBD1
CSAPGQGAGGYTF
TGCAGTGCTCCGGGACAGGGGGCCGGTGGCTACACCTTC
>TRBJ2-5|TRBV14|NA|TRBD2
CASSQGLAARLGGETQYF
TGTGCCAGCAGCCAAGGACTAGCAGCACGGTTGGGGGGAGAGACCCAGTACTTC
>TRBJ2-1|TRBV29-1|NA|NA
CTPGGEQFF
TGCACACCTGGAGGTGAGCAGTTCTTC
>TRBJ2-3|TRBV29-1|NA|TRBD1
CSVMTGVKDTQYF
TGCAGCGTTATGACAGGGGTCAAAGATACGCAGTATTTT
>TRBJ2-3|TRBV18|few|TRBD1
CAGSPGQGLPDTQYF
TGTGCCGGCTCTCCGGGACAGGGGCTCCCAGATACGCAGTATTTT
>TRBJ2-3|TRBV5-1|few|TRBD1
CASSWGTATDTQYF
TGCGCCAGCAGCTGGGGGACAGCGACAGATACGCAGTATTTT
>TRBJ2-5|TRBV7-2|few|NA
CASGDQTGQETQYF
TGTGCCAGCGGAGATCAGACAGGCCAAGAGACCCAGTACTTC
>TRBJ1-2|TRBV20-1|NA|TRBD1
CSALPGQVNYGYTF
TGCAGTGCTTTACCCGGACAGGTTAACTATGGCTACACCTTC
>TRBJ1-5|TRBV20-1|NA|NA
CSARLGPNQPQHF
TGCAGTGCTAGACTGGGTCCGAATCAGCCCCAGCATTTT
>TRBJ2-5|TRBV28|NA|NA
CAGSPYSAVIETQYF
TGTGCCGGCAGTCCCTATTCGGCGGTGATAGAGACCCAGTACTTC
>TRBJ1-1|TRBV12-3/TRBV12-4|NA|NA
CASGVPGRVNTEAFF
TGTGCCAGCGGCGTCCCGGGTAGGGTCAACACTGAAGCTTTCTTT
>TRBJ1-2|TRBV6-1|many|TRBD1
CASRDRDSYGYTF
TGTGCCAGCCGGGACAGAGATAGTTATGGCTACACCTTC
>TRBJ1-2|TRBV6-2/TRBV6-3|few|NA
CASSWSRVSGYTF
TGTGCCAGCAGTTGGTCCAGGGTGTCTGGCTACACCTTC
>TRBJ2-6|TRBV7-2|few|NA
CASSGPSGGANVLTF
TGTGCCAGCAGCGGCCCATCCGGTGGGGCCAACGTCCTGACTTTC
>TRBJ1-1|TRBV3-1|NA|TRBD1
CASSQEVGGVRGADTEAFF
TGTGCCAGCAGCCAAGAAGTAGGGGGCGTCAGGGGGGCGGACACTGAAGCTTTCTTT
>TRBJ2-5|TRBV6-5|few|NA
CASSFTGHRETQYF
TGTGCCAGCAGTTTTACGGGACATCGGGAGACCCAGTACTTC
>TRBJ1-6|TRBV7-9|NA|NA
CASSPWEVNSPPHF
TGTGCCAGCAGCCCGTGGGAGGTCAATTCACCCCCCCACTTT
>TRBJ2-3|TRBV9|NA|TRBD1
CASSVGLDRVNSDTQYF
TGTGCCAGCAGCGTAGGGCTGGACAGGGTCAATTCAGATACGCAGTATTTT
>TRBJ2-5|TRBV7-9|NA|NA
CTSSPHGPQETQYF
TGTACCAGCAGCCCCCACGGCCCCCAAGAGACCCAGTACTTC
>TRBJ2-1|TRBV15|many|NA
CATSRVYGGPQFF
TGTGCCACCAGCAGAGTTTACGGCGGACCGCAGTTCTTC
>TRBJ2-3|TRBV7-2|NA|TRBD2
CASSAGTRSDTQYF
TGTGCCAGCAGCGCCGGGACTAGATCAGATACGCAGTATTTT
>TRBJ1-1|TRBV7-8|NA|NA
CASSQTQGAAFF
TGTGCCAGCAGCCAGACACAGGGAGCAGCTTTCTTT
>TRBJ2-7|TRBV3-1|NA|NA
CASSPRELNLEQYF
TGTGCCAGCAGCCCCCGGGAGCTCAACCTCGAGCAGTACTTC
>TRBJ1-2|TRBV7-6|few|NA
CASGLAPPGIYGYTF
TGTGCCAGCGGCTTAGCCCCCCCCGGGATATATGGCTACACCTTC
>TRBJ2-1|TRBV6-2/TRBV6-3|few|NA
CASAWSSYNEQFF
TGTGCCAGCGCGTGGAGCTCCTACAATGAGCAGTTCTTC
>TRBJ2-1|TRBV7-9|few|NA
CASSADGNSYNEQFF
TGTGCCAGCAGCGCCGACGGCAACTCCTACAATGAGCAGTTCTTC
>TRBJ2-7|TRBV4-3|NA|TRBD1
CASSQDRQGSDEQYF
TGCGCCAGCAGCCAAGATCGACAGGGCTCCGACGAGCAGTACTTC
>TRBJ1-6|TRBV27|NA|NA
CASSGLKNSPLHF
TGTGCCAGCAGTGGACTAAAGAATTCACCCCTCCACTTT